This record concerns one T cell receptor beta chain sequence. The target of this receptor is not known. No quality values exist for individual bases; no much larger clone is one base distant. These data originate in a study of cytomegalovirus exposure and HLA in healthy donors (dated by TCRdb to about 2017). Regarding the research as a whole: According to a later analysis, the roughly 120 validation repertoires were produced on the same platform as the 666 repertoires of the first cohort. A separate validation cohort of about 110 different subjects was used in addition to the approximately 670-subject first cohort. The study aimed to test whether signatures of past pathogen exposure could be identified by cataloging public T cell receptors. High-throughput TCR immunosequencing, statistical association of individual TCRs with disease status, and machine learning were combined to predict cytomegalovirus infection status.

The donors belonged to the validation cohort of about 120 subjects, which was separate from the 666-subject first cohort. The investigation overall reported the following: A later analysis had no HLA typing for the validation cohort, so co-occurrence there was scored across all 110 or so repertoires. Across donors, most TCR sequences were observed very rarely, whereas some public TCRs were present in many individuals. The study listed approximately 160 TCR beta chains as associated with cytomegalovirus. A later analysis found that TCRs clustered in the first cohort also tended to co-occur in the 95 to 150 validation repertoires, with approximately 95% of cluster scores above 0. In vitro tests confirmed that a few of the cytomegalovirus-associated TCR beta chains recognize cytomegalovirus antigens. The classifier was reported to diagnose cytomegalovirus status with high specificity and sensitivity in both the original and validation cohorts. The authors suggested that the approach could potentially be extended to other disease states and immunological phenotypes.

Library preparation employed the immunoSEQ multiplex PCR assay. As for the original processing: A statistical classification framework was developed to diagnose cytomegalovirus status using the catalog of TCR beta chain sequences. TCRdb mirrors the immuneACCESS table, restricted to in-frame sequences. Some clones are absent from its copies; in checked studies, under half trace to an unresolved V gene, and the reason for the others is unknown. That table supplies the V and J calls and clone size; D and trimming were determined from the DNA. Counted in this sample were 130,000 or so clones; roughly 89% of them appeared once. The top ten constitute 1.5% to 2% of the sample. This sequence originates from a woman aged 18-29 years in good health and CMV-seronegative. Material for sequencing was PBMCs.

The DNA sequence follows: TGTGCCAGCAGCGTAGGTGGATTGACAGGGGGCTTGGAGACCCAGTACTTC. Translated, it gives CASSVGGLTGGLETQYF. The rearrangement joined TRBV9 to TRBJ2-5, with 10 junctional bases fitting TRBD1. The CDR3, from cysteine to phenylalanine, totals 17 residues. Only CDR3 DNA remains: 51 bases, in frame from the first base. V loses 0 bases at its end and J loses 5 bases; junction bases beyond the gene matches: 10. CDR1 is given as SGDLS and CDR2 as YYNGEE, both from the germline V gene.